The sequence of this T cell receptor (beta chain) was determined in a study of blood T cell repertoires in COVID-19. Only in-frame clones appear in the TCRdb table, and some are missing; sequencing was by immunoSEQ multiplex PCR. The sample has almost 55,000 clones; 83% are singletons. Trimming took off 6 bases at V and 6 bases at J, with 15 bases between the two ends. Germline V gene sequence: CDR1 MNHEY, CDR2 SVGAGI. The CDR3 totals 14 residues. Sequencing was done on a sample of peripheral blood. The receptor was isolated from a human donor in a cohort sampled during active COVID-19. The rearrangement joins TRBV6-5 to TRBJ2-4; maybe TRBD2 (7 bases). DNA for the CDR3: TGTGCCAGCAGAACATTGGGGGGGCGAAACATTCAGTACTTC. It is translated as CASRTLGGRNIQYF.